The source of this T cell receptor (beta chain) is a study of PD-L1 blockade in urothelial cancer. Study-wide background: Men with urothelial cancer arising in the bladder made up about 85% of the roughly 30 patients.

About this clone: The antigen remains unidentified.

Germline V gene data show CDR1 as SEHNR and CDR2 as FQNEAQ (reference sequence). Trimming removed 5 bases from V and 4 bases from J; junction bases left unmatched: 8. The CDR3 is 15 residues long. The study's findings and limits: For durable-benefit patients, tumor-associated blood clones expanded more at 3 weeks.

Synthetically made TCR analog templates were put into each PCR as spikes. Profiling relied on immunoSEQ multiplex PCR, and the TCRdb table lists in-frame clones only, not all of them. The table lists roughly 90,000 clones, approximately 91% of them singletons. The chain couples TRBV7-9 to TRBJ1-2, with 9 positions matching TRBD1. The sample was PBMCs, taken around atezolizumab (anti-PD-L1) treatment. This TCR was sampled from a man between 60 and 75 years old with urothelial cancer. CDR3 amino acids: CASSLQGAAGYGYTF. The CDR3 bases are TGTGCCAGCAGCCTACAGGGGGCCGCGGGCTATGGCTACACCTTC. The full variable domain, rest sourced from reference TRBV7-9 and TRBJ1-2, is DTGVSQNPRHKITKRGQNVTFRCDPISEHNRLYWYRQTLGQGPEFLTYFQNEAQLEKSRLLSDRFSAERPKGSFSTLEIQRTEQGDSAMYLCASSLQGAAGYGYTFGSGTRLTVV.